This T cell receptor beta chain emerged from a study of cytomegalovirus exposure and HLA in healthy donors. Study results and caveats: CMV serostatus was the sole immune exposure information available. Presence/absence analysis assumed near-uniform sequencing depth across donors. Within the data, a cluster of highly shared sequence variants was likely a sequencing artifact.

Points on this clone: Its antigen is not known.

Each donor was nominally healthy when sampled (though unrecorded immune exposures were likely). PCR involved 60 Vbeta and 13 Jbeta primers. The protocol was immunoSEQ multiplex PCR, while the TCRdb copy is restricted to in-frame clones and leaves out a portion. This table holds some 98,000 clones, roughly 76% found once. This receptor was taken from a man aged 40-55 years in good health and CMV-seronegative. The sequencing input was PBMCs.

CDR3 amino acids: CASSLNRVYEQYF. Here the CDR3 DNA reads TGCGCCAGCAGCTTGAACAGGGTGTACGAGCAGTACTTC. The chain is built from TRBV5-1 and TRBJ2-7; tentative D call: TRBD1 (6 bases). V was clipped by 1 base and J by 4 bases, with 9 bases between them. The CDR3 contains 13 residues. The germline CDR1 and CDR2 sequences are SGHRS and YFSETQ.